The rows below give T cell receptor beta chains drawn from one sample of a study of shared clonotypes between healthy human individuals. The repertoire was sequenced with immunoSEQ multiplex PCR; TCRdb's copy has only in-frame clones and lacks some. The sample has about 820,000 clones, around 93% seen once; the top ten hold 24%. The sequencing sample was made of naive CD8+ T cells sorted from blood. These receptors were obtained from a man in his thirties or forties in good health. The CDR3 runs from the conserved cysteine through the conserved F or W. Each record gives: CDR3 DNA, CDR3 protein, J gene, V gene, clone size, D gene. A D gene is named only where the DNA matches it firmly. Clone size is given for some rows only: seen once, a few or many times, or a class if the clone is expanded.

TGCGCCAGCAGCCAAGATCGCGGGACAGTTGAGACCCAGTACTTC,CASSQDRGTVETQYF,TRBJ2-5,TRBV4-1,-,-
TGTGCCAGCAGCTTCGGACAGGGGTATGAGCAGTTCTTC,CASSFGQGYEQFF,TRBJ2-1,TRBV11-2,-,TRBD1
TGTGCCAGCAGCTCCGTTTCCCGGGACCCTGCCCCGGGAACGCAGTATTTT,CASSSVSRDPAPGTQYF,TRBJ2-3,TRBV7-9,-,-
TGTGCCAGCAGTGAATATTACAGGGGGCGAACTGAAAAACTGTTTTTT,CASSEYYRGRTEKLFF,TRBJ1-4,TRBV25-1,-,TRBD1
TGTGCCAGCAGAGGGATATCCTACGAGCAGTACTTC,CASRGISYEQYF,TRBJ2-7,TRBV6-5,few,-
TGTGCCAGCAGTTTTAGCGGGAGGGCCTGGTCAAATGAGCAGTTCTTC,CASSFSGRAWSNEQFF,TRBJ2-1,TRBV7-6,-,TRBD2
TGCGCCAGCAGCCAAGATAGGACTAGCGGTTCTAGCTCCTACAATGAGCAGTTCTTC,CASSQDRTSGSSSYNEQFF,TRBJ2-1,TRBV4-3,-,TRBD2
TGTGCCAGCAGTGCCCAAGACAGGGTTTATGGCTACACCTTC,CASSAQDRVYGYTF,TRBJ1-2,TRBV28,once,TRBD1
TGTGCCTGGAGTCCCACAGGGGTGGGCACAGATACGCAGTATTTT,CAWSPTGVGTDTQYF,TRBJ2-3,TRBV30,-,TRBD1
TGTGCCTGGAGCGCTAGCGCCGGGTACCAAGAGACCCAGTACTTC,CAWSASAGYQETQYF,TRBJ2-5,TRBV30,-,-
TGTGCCAGCAGTCCCGGGACAGGGAAAGAGACCCAGTACTTC,CASSPGTGKETQYF,TRBJ2-5,TRBV6-5,few,TRBD1
TGTGCCAGCAGTTCATCGCCCCTAGGGGTGTACAATGAGCAGTTCTTC,CASSSSPLGVYNEQFF,TRBJ2-1,TRBV27,-,-
TGTGCCAGCAGCCCGAGCCCCCAGGGTCCGAGAAACACTGAAGCTTTCTTT,CASSPSPQGPRNTEAFF,TRBJ1-1,TRBV11-3,-,-
TGTGCCAGCAGTTACTCGGAGCTTAGCATTCAGTACTTC,CASSYSELSIQYF,TRBJ2-4,TRBV6-5,-,-
TGTGCCAGCAGTCGCCTTCAGGGCCTTAGCTCCTACGAGCAGTACTTC,CASSRLQGLSSYEQYF,TRBJ2-7,TRBV7-9,-,-
TGTGCCAGCTTTTTAAGCGGGAGGGGCACAGATACGCAGTATTTT,CASFLSGRGTDTQYF,TRBJ2-3,TRBV27,-,TRBD2
TGTGCCAGCAGCCCCGGGACAGCGAATGAAGCTTTCTTT,CASSPGTANEAFF,TRBJ1-1,TRBV7-9,-,TRBD1